The next 24 T cell receptor beta chains were all read from a single sample in a study of T-cell memory formation after mild COVID-19. In TCRdb, the 5' RACE reads were re-called with MiXCR into one record per CDR3 protein. The sample carries a few hundred thousand distinct CDR3 sequences, more than 8% recorded once. Sequencing used PBMCs or a T cell subset sorted from them (not recorded which). The receptors shown here come from a man aged 18 to 29 who had mild COVID-19 (a few samples of this study predate the infection). Cell type and time point are not known.

The V gene is TRBV20-1, the J gene TRBJ1-2, with D unresolved. Per germline, CDR1 DFQATT and CDR2 SNEGSKA (reference sequence). CDR3 length: 14 residues. V gave up 3 bases and J gave up 4 bases, with 15 bases separating them. CDR3 sequence (DNA): TGCAGTGCTAGCCGGACTCCTACCACCTATGGCTACACCTTC. Protein sequence: CSASRTPTTYGYTF.

The chain has TRBV9 and TRBJ1-2; maybe TRBD1 (5 bases). CDR1 is SGDLS and CDR2 is YYNGEE in the germline V gene. The CDR3 contains 16 residues. Trimming stripped 0 bases from V and 7 bases from J, with 19 bases between. This chain's CDR3 is CASSVGMGPSGSGYTF. The CDR3 DNA is TGTGCCAGCAGCGTAGGGATGGGGCCCTCCGGGAGTGGCTACACCTTC.

V is TRBV13 and J is TRBJ2-5, with D possibly called TRBD1 or TRBD2 (5 bases each). V gave up 2 bases and J gave up 5 bases, with 9 bases separating them. The CDR3 has 13 residues. Germline-derived CDR1 and CDR2 are PRHDT and FYEKMQ (reference sequence). The CDR3 coding sequence is TGTGCCAGCAGCTTATCCCGGGACGAGACCCAGTACTTC. It specifies CASSLSRDETQYF.

This clonotype has only one observation. The rearrangement links TRBV28 to TRBJ2-1; TRBD2 might be the D (5 bases). Germline CDR1 reads MDHEN; CDR2 reads SYDVKM. The CDR3 is 16 amino acids. Trimming pared 5 bases from V and 1 base from J, leaving 15 bases between. The CDR3 DNA sequence: TGTGCCAGCAGTATCTCGGGAACCTCATCCTACAATGAGCAGTTCTTC. Protein sequence: CASSISGTSSYNEQFF. Looking up the rest from reference TRBV28 and TRBJ2-1 gives the full variable domain: DVKVTQSSRYLVKRTGEKVFLECVQDMDHENMFWYRQDPGLGLRLIYFSYDVKMKEKGDIPEGYSVSREKKERFSLILESASTNQTSMYLCASSISGTSSYNEQFFGPGTRLTVL.

This clonotype was observed a handful of times. V and J are TRBV12-3 or TRBV12-4 and TRBJ1-4, with a tentative D call TRBD1 (6 bases). Trimming left V 1 base short and J 8 bases short, with 14 bases between. This CDR3 comprises 15 residues. In DNA, the CDR3 is TGTGCCAGCAGTTTAGGTCCAGGGGAGAGGGAAAAACTGTTTTTT. Protein sequence: CASSLGPGEREKLFF.

The chain carries TRBV20-1 and TRBJ2-7, with 7 bases identical to TRBD1. The CDR3 consists of 14 residues. V lost 5 bases and J lost 2; bases outside the gene matches: 9. In germline, CDR1 is DFQATT, CDR2 SNEGSKA (reference sequence). CDR3 loop: CSALGQYNTYEQYV. The DNA for the CDR3 is TGCAGTGCTCTGGGACAGTATAACACCTACGAGCAGTACGTC.

This clonotype has more than one count but fewer than ten. V gene TRBV7-2 combines with J gene TRBJ1-5, with D perhaps matching TRBD1 (5 bases). This CDR3 contains 12 residues. Germline loops: CDR1 SGHTA, CDR2 FQGNSA. V lost 4 bases and J lost 7, with 8 bases in between. CDR3 sequence reads: CASSSGIQPQHF. DNA for the CDR3: TGTGCCAGCAGCTCAGGGATCCAGCCCCAGCATTTT. Drawing the rest from reference TRBV7-2 and TRBJ1-5, the complete variable domain is GAGVSQSPSNKVTEKGKDVELRCDPISGHTALYWYRQSLGQGLEFLIYFQGNSAPDKSGLPSDRFSAERTGGSVSTLTIQRTQQEDSAVYLCASSSGIQPQHFGDGTRLSIL.

This clonotype occurred a few times. The V call is TRBV3-1, the J call TRBJ2-3; no reliable D call. V gave up 5 bases and J gave up 5 bases, with 11 bases separating them. Germline loops: CDR1 LGHDT, CDR2 YNNKEL (reference sequence). There are 13 residues in the CDR3. CDR3 sequence: CASSSAAGDTQYF. CDR3 sequence (DNA): TGTGCCAGCAGCTCCGCGGCTGGAGATACGCAGTATTTT.

In this sample, this clonotype turned up many times. The chain joins TRBV5-1 to TRBJ2-5; weak D call: TRBD2 (6 bases). The CDR3 consists of 15 residues. Trimming stripped 0 bases from V and 5 bases from J, with 14 bases between. Germline CDR1 reads SGHRS; CDR2 reads YFSETQ. This chain's CDR3 is CASSLVPGGVETQYF. CDR3 nucleotides: TGCGCCAGCAGCTTGGTTCCCGGGGGAGTGGAGACCCAGTACTTC.

CDR3 nucleotides: TGTGCCAGCAGCTTTATCTTCTCCCAAGAGACCCAGTACTTC. As protein: CASSFIFSQETQYF. The gene calls are TRBV7-9 and TRBJ2-5; D is unclear. This CDR3 spans 14 amino acids. With 3 bases removed from V and 1 base from J, the gap between germline ends came to 9 bases. CDR1 is SEHNR and CDR2 is FQNEAQ in the germline V gene (reference sequence).

The chain's CDR3 is CASSLVGDGYTF. CDR3 DNA sequence: TGTGCCAGCAGCTTAGTTGGGGATGGCTACACCTTC. The gene calls are TRBV7-9 and TRBJ1-2; D is undetermined. V was trimmed by 1 base and J by 6 bases, leaving 6 bases between them. The CDR3 covers 12 residues. The V gene's germline CDR1 is SEHNR and CDR2 FQNEAQ (reference sequence).

The gene calls are TRBV4-1 and TRBJ1-1; D is possibly TRBD1 (6 bases). Germline CDR1 MGHRA, CDR2 YSYEKL. The germline V and J ends were trimmed by 1 base and 1 base, with 10 bases remaining between them. The CDR3 length is 15 residues. This chain's CDR3 is CASSQVQGQNTEAFF. The CDR3 nucleotides are TGCGCCAGCAGCCAAGTACAGGGCCAGAACACTGAAGCTTTCTTT.

This clonotype was observed many times. The chain carries TRBV4-3 and TRBJ2-1; 11 nucleotides match TRBD2. The V gene's germline CDR1 is LGHNA and CDR2 YSLEER. V lost 4 bases, J lost 6 bases, and 11 bases stayed unmatched. The CDR3 loop spans 17 amino acids. This CDR3 is CASSRSGGTSGPNEQFF. CDR3 nucleotides: TGCGCCAGCAGCCGAAGTGGCGGGACTAGCGGCCCCAATGAGCAGTTCTTC.

The rearrangement uses TRBV20-1 and TRBJ2-5, with 8 bases matching TRBD2. Germline lookup yields CDR1 DFQATT and CDR2 SNEGSKA (reference sequence). The CDR3 runs to 14 residues. Unmatched junction bases numbered 6, after V lost 4 bases and J lost 2 bases. In nucleotides, the CDR3 is TGCAGTGCTAAAGTACTAGCGGAACAAGAGACCCAGTACTTC. Translated, it gives CSAKVLAEQETQYF.

The chain carries TRBV5-1 and TRBJ2-2; maybe TRBD2 (5 bases). Trimming removed 2 bases from V and 4 bases from J, with 9 bases in between. From germline, CDR1 is SGHRS and CDR2 YFSETQ. The CDR3 runs to 14 residues. The CDR3 loop reads CASSFGVPTGELFF. The CDR3 DNA reads as TGCGCCAGCAGCTTCGGGGTTCCCACCGGGGAGCTGTTTTTT.

The chain recombines TRBV7-2 with TRBJ2-3; perhaps TRBD2 as D (6 bases). The V gene lost 5 bases and the J gene lost 3 bases, with 18 bases spanning the gap. The germline V gene encodes CDR1 SGHTA and CDR2 FQGNSA. The CDR3 contains 16 residues. CDR3 sequence (DNA): TGTGCCAGCAGCCGACTAGGGCAGGGAAGAACAGATACGCAGTATTTT. Translation: CASSRLGQGRTDTQYF.

This chain links TRBV28 with TRBJ2-4; 8 nucleotides agree with TRBD1. The ends lost 5 bases at V and 2 bases at J; junction bases unmatched: 11. Germline lookup yields CDR1 MDHEN and CDR2 SYDVKM. The CDR3 spans 17 residues. This CDR3 is CASSPRTGKGTKNIQYF. The CDR3 bases are TGTGCCAGCAGTCCCCGGACAGGGAAGGGAACCAAAAACATTCAGTACTTC.

This clonotype turned up a few times. The chain has TRBV6-2 or TRBV6-3 and TRBJ2-3; weak D call: TRBD1 (6 bases). V lost 6 bases, J lost 0 bases, and 13 bases lay in between. CDR1 and CDR2 from the germline V gene are MNHEY and SVGEGT. This CDR3 region has 15 residues. CDR3 nucleotide sequence: TGTGCCAGCAGAGAGAACAGGGTAAGCACAGATACGCAGTATTTT. It codes for CASRENRVSTDTQYF.

This clonotype showed up just a few times. The V and J genes are TRBV28 and TRBJ2-7, with D hard to call. CDR1 is MDHEN, CDR2 SYDVKM, per germline. This CDR3 is 14 amino acids long. Trimming removed 5 bases at V and 4 bases at J, with 15 bases between. The CDR3 protein is CASSPARVGYEQYV. The CDR3 DNA is TGTGCCAGCAGTCCCGCAAGGGTAGGTTACGAGCAGTACGTC.

V usage is TRBV6-5 and J usage is TRBJ1-2; no reliable D call. The V end lost 0 bases, the J end lost 6 bases, and 8 bases lay between the germline ends. This CDR3 is 13 amino acids long. The germline CDR1 and CDR2 sequences are MNHEY and SVGAGI. The CDR3 loop is CASSYSRGHGYTF. As DNA, the CDR3 is TGTGCCAGCAGTTACTCGAGAGGCCATGGCTACACCTTC.

This clonotype was recorded a few times. The CDR3 sequence: CASSYSDTYYGYTF. The CDR3, as DNA: TGTGCCAGCAGTTACTCCGACACATACTATGGCTACACCTTC. The chain employs TRBV6-2 or TRBV6-3 and TRBJ1-2; the D is unclear. Deletions cut 0 bases from V and 3 bases from J, with 8 bases between. The CDR3 spans 14 residues. The germline CDR1 and CDR2 sequences are MNHEY and SVGEGT.

This clonotype was observed a few times. This sequence joins TRBV6-2 or TRBV6-3 and TRBJ1-1; tentative D call: TRBD1 (5 bases). The length of the CDR3 is 14 residues. The V gene lost 2 bases and the J gene lost 4 bases, with 11 bases spanning the gap. Per the germline V gene, CDR1 is MNHEY and CDR2 is SVGEGT. The CDR3 here is CASSYITGGTEAFF. The CDR3 DNA is TGTGCCAGCAGTTACATCACGGGGGGCACTGAAGCTTTCTTT.

This clonotype was observed a handful of times. The chain carries TRBV18 and TRBJ2-7; perhaps TRBD2 as D (5 bases). The CDR3 has 15 amino acids. V lost 2 bases to trimming and J lost 9 bases, with 20 bases between them. Germline loops: CDR1 KGHSH, CDR2 LQKENI. This CDR3 reads CASSPTGDFGGRQYV. As DNA, the CDR3 is TGTGCCAGCTCACCAACTGGGGATTTCGGCGGGCGGCAGTACGTC.

The chain recombines TRBV9 with TRBJ2-1, with 12 bases aligning to TRBD2. The CDR3 totals 15 residues. CDR1 and CDR2 from the germline V gene are SGDLS and YYNGEE. Losses at the gene ends were 4 bases for V and 6 bases for J; bases not matched to a gene: 5. The CDR3 DNA reads as TGTGCCAGCAGCCCGTGGGGACTAGCGGGCAATGAGCAGTTCTTC. As protein: CASSPWGLAGNEQFF.